This T cell receptor (beta chain) was recorded in a study of response to subunit inactivated influenza vaccine. Findings and limits, study-wide: There was a suggestion from the authors that each seasonal influenza vaccination recruits few new T cells.

A note on this clonotype: The antigen is not known.

CDR3 length: 13 residues. Looked up from germline, CDR1 is LNHDA and CDR2 is SQIVND (reference sequence). The germline V and J ends were trimmed by 5 bases and 3 bases, with 11 bases remaining between them. TCRdb re-called the RT-PCR reads with MiXCR, one entry per CDR3 protein. The table lists approximately 290,000 distinct CDR3 sequences, approximately 21% of them singletons. This chain joins TRBV19 and TRBJ2-7; D remains ambiguous. The source material was PBMCs from blood, sampled less than 22 months after vaccination. The clonotype was recovered from a man between 50 and 69 years old who received an inactivated influenza vaccine. CDR3 nucleotides: TGTGCCAGTAGTGCCCAGCTTTACTACGAGCAGTACTTC. It codes for CASSAQLYYEQYF.